This T cell receptor (beta chain) was sequenced during a study of blood T cells in healthy people across ages (dated by TCRdb to about 2015). Background for the entire study: In model experiments, template switching captured roughly one uniquely barcoded TCR beta cDNA molecule for every two T cells. Using deep sequencing normalized with unique cDNA molecular identifiers, the study measured how TCR beta repertoire diversity changes with age. Donors were grouped into four age groups: young (average approximately 16 years), middle-aged (39), aged (around 60) and long-lived (over 80). To avoid experimental bias, donors of different ages were spread randomly across the sequencing lanes. The study analyzed two additional independent replicas of 1 million unique cDNA reads from the same blood draw for two donors, one aged 18 to 30 and one aged 80 or older.

Library preparation was by 5' RACE. These reads were obtained on an Illumina HiSeq 2500. A second about 7 to 12 cycle PCR used a sample-barcoded 5' primer and a J-beta primer mix. A template-switch 5' adaptor carrying 12 random nucleotides introduced a unique molecular identifier onto each TCR beta cDNA molecule. At least 2.5 million CDR3-containing paired-end reads were obtained from each sample. First-strand cDNA was synthesized from all RNA with the Mint cDNA synthesis kit, primed by a TRBC-specific oligonucleotide. After uracil-DNA glycosylase treatment, a first 18-cycle PCR used universal primers M1SS and BC2_uni_R on all cDNA. Per the source publication's procedure: For normalization, 1 million high-quality reads were randomly selected from each sample, with every read carrying a distinct molecular identifier. Reads sharing molecular identifiers were discarded rather than binned into consensus sequences. MiTCR, set to a Q25 quality threshold and the strictest error-elimination algorithm, was used for CDR3 identification, clonotype clustering and error correction. A nonparametric unseen species model with Euler transformation was used to estimate lower-bound total TCR beta diversity. TCRdb handled the public reads itself, with Q25 trimming in fastp and clone calling in MiXCR, and kept productive beta chains. Every distinct CDR3 protein forms one entry, paired with its most common genes and DNA. TCRdb assigned the V and J calls; the authors' analysis was not used. This sample holds 550,000 to 700,000 distinct CDR3 sequences; about 25% were observed only once. Together, the top ten hold around 18% of the sample.

The germline V gene encodes CDR1 KGHSH and CDR2 LQKENI. From the cysteine up to the phenylalanine, the CDR3 has a length of 17 residues. The kept DNA is CDR3 alone, 51 bases in frame from the first base. The approximately 41 donors, aged about 6 to 90 years, were systemically healthy Caucasian individuals from Russia. About 10 milliliters of peripheral blood were drawn from each donor into EDTA-treated Vacutainer tubes. Ficoll-Paque density-gradient centrifugation was used to isolate PBMCs, with at least 7 million per sample. Trizol reagent was used to extract total RNA from the PBMCs, yielding at least 6 micrograms per sample. For every donor, flow cytometry on a PBMC aliquot measured the percentage of naive CD45RAhigh/CD27high T cells. On this clonotype itself: The target of this receptor is not known. A junction end diverges from the germline sequence, so it may reflect a read error.

Paper-wide results and their limitations: Estimates of total diversity based on one million sequenced T cells were considered lower bounds and underestimates. There was a strong correlation between observed TCR beta diversity and the percentage of naive T cells measured by flow cytometry. Because profiling used bulk unsorted PBMCs, naive and antigen-experienced compartments could not be compared conclusively. As age increased, observed TCR beta diversity per million T cells dropped in a roughly linear way, and a significant reduction was already evident by age 40. The long-lived group showed more naive CD4+ T cells, fewer expanded clones and increased TCR diversity than the aged group, suggesting age selection. Donor CMV infection status was unknown, potentially confounding age-related changes in expanded clonotypes.

The chain joins TRBV18 to TRBJ1-5, with 9 bases in between that match TRBD1. Sequencing was carried out using blood. The receptor comes from a woman between 70 and 85 years old in good health. The CDR3 has the sequence CASSLFSGQGSSQPQHF. The DNA sequence reads TGTGCCAGCTCACTCTTTTCCGGACAGGGGAGCAGTCAGCCCCAGCATTTT. Joined to the reference TRBV18 and TRBJ1-5 proteins, this CDR3 gives the full variable domain: NAGVMQNPRHLVRRRGQEARLRCSPMKGHSHVYWYRQLPEEGLKFMVYLQKENIIDESGMPKERFSAEFPKEGPSILRIQQVVRGDSAAYFCASSLFSGQGSSQPQHFGDGTRLSIL.